This TCR beta chain emerged from a study of blood T cell repertoires in COVID-19. The protocol was immunoSEQ multiplex PCR, while the TCRdb copy is restricted to in-frame clones and leaves out a portion. The table records approximately 500,000 clones, around nine tenths of them present only once. V lost 1 base and J 10 bases, leaving 23 bases between the germline ends. The CDR3 loop spans 17 amino acids. Germline-derived CDR1 and CDR2 are SGHAT and FQNNGV. Self-reported history from a screening survey and questionnaire set each donor's cohort. Recovered Cohort 3 donors showed two negative PCRs, clearance, or symptom resolution.

The sequence derives from a woman between 35 and 50 years old who had recovered from COVID-19. V gene TRBV11-2 combines with J gene TRBJ2-1; a possible D gene is TRBD2 (7 bases). The sequencing input was PBMCs or T cells enriched from blood (not recorded which). This CDR3 reads CASSLVRGTTTSQEQFF. The CDR3, as DNA: TGTGCCAGCAGCTTAGTAAGGGGGACTACAACGTCCCAGGAGCAGTTCTTC. Drawing the rest from reference TRBV11-2 and TRBJ2-1, the complete variable domain is EAGVAQSPRYKIIEKRQSVAFWCNPISGHATLYWYQQILGQGPKLLIQFQNNGVVDDSQLPKDRFSAERLKGVDSTLKIQPAKLEDSAVYLCASSLVRGTTTSQEQFFGPGTRLTVL.